The next 32 T cell receptor beta chains were all read from a single sample in a study of shared clonotypes between healthy human individuals. Clones were sequenced by immunoSEQ multiplex PCR, and TCRdb holds only the in-frame ones, with some missing. The sample includes a few million clones, 85% to 95% of them seen just once. The material sequenced was naive CD4+ T cells from PBMCs. Noted subset: CD45RA+ positively selected. These receptors originate from a man aged 18 to 29 in good health. Some clones in this sample may be carry-over from other donors' samples.

This chain connects TRBV9 to TRBJ1-1; 9 bases match TRBD1. The V gene end was trimmed by 6 bases and the J gene end by 1 base; junction bases not matched to a gene: 7. This CDR3 is 15 amino acids long. Germline V gives CDR1 SGDLS, CDR2 YYNGEE. The CDR3 DNA reads TGTGCCAGCACCCCCGCGGGACAGGGGAACACTGAAGCTTTCTTT. It is translated as CASTPAGQGNTEAFF.

J is TRBJ2-5 and V is TRBV5-1; no reliable D call. This CDR3 is built from 12 residues. Between the trimmed V and J ends, which lost 2 bases and 3 bases, there was a span of 5 bases. Germline V gene sequence: CDR1 SGHRS, CDR2 YFSETQ. CDR3 sequence reads: CASSFREETQYF. In nucleotides, the CDR3 is TGCGCCAGCAGCTTTCGGGAAGAGACCCAGTACTTC.

The chain couples TRBV5-4 to TRBJ2-7; possibly TRBD1 for D (6 bases). Germline V CDR1 and CDR2: SGHNT, YYREEE (reference sequence). Trimming left V 0 bases short and J 5 bases short, with 12 bases between. The CDR3 length is 14 residues. The chain's CDR3 is CASSLAQGFDEQYF. In nucleotides, the CDR3 is TGTGCCAGCAGCTTGGCACAGGGTTTCGACGAGCAGTACTTC.

The chain combines TRBV7-9 with TRBJ1-1; 12 positions match TRBD1. Germline CDR1 is SEHNR and CDR2 is FQNEAQ (reference sequence). Trimming cost V 5 bases and J 5 bases; bases outside gene matches: 6. The CDR3 extends over 15 amino acids. Here the CDR3 DNA reads TGTGCCAGCAGCCTCGAGGGACAGGGGGCGACTGAAGCTTTCTTT. Protein sequence: CASSLEGQGATEAFF.

The V gene is TRBV6-5, the J gene TRBJ1-2; the match to TRBD1 covers 8 bases. The CDR3 is 14 residues long. The ends lost 4 bases at V and 2 bases at J; junction bases unmatched: 3. Germline V gives CDR1 MNHEY, CDR2 SVGAGI. The CDR3 nucleotides read TGTGCCAGCAGTTCGGACAGGGAGAACTATGGCTACACCTTC. Amino acids: CASSSDRENYGYTF.

This clone was observed a few times. V and J are TRBV5-1 and TRBJ2-7; the match to TRBD2 covers 9 bases. J gave up 2 bases and V 4 bases, and 7 bases lay outside the gene matches. Germline-derived CDR1 and CDR2 are SGHRS and YFSETQ. There are 15 residues in the CDR3. The CDR3 loop reads CASSPASGITYEQYF. CDR3 DNA: TGCGCCAGCAGCCCGGCTAGCGGGATCACCTACGAGCAGTACTTC. The full variable domain, in which reference TRBV5-1 and TRBJ2-7 provide the parts outside the CDR3, is KAGVTQTPRYLIKTRGQQVTLSCSPISGHRSVSWYQQTPGQGLQFLFEYFSETQRNKGNFPGRFSGRQFSNSRSEMNVSTLELGDSALYLCASSPASGITYEQYFGPGTRLTVT.

The chain carries TRBV11-2 and TRBJ2-3; 8 bases line up with TRBD2. The CDR3 totals 16 residues. Germline V gives CDR1 SGHAT, CDR2 FQNNGV. V dropped 1 base and J dropped 2; count of bases not matched to a gene: 5. The CDR3 region has the DNA TGTGCCAGCAGCTTAGGACTAGCGAGCCCCACAGATACGCAGTATTTT. It yields the protein CASSLGLASPTDTQYF.

The chain has TRBV7-9 and TRBJ2-1; no clear D. Trimming left V 0 bases short and J 6 bases short, with 9 bases between. In germline, CDR1 is SEHNR, CDR2 FQNEAQ (reference sequence). The CDR3 is 14 residues long. DNA of the CDR3: TGTGCCAGCAGCTTAGCCTTCGATGGCAATGAGCAGTTCTTC. This codes for CASSLAFDGNEQFF.

The CDR3 coding sequence is TGTGCCAGCTTCCAGGGGGCGGGAGAGACCCAGTACTTC. It codes for CASFQGAGETQYF. This chain connects TRBV5-6 to TRBJ2-5, with 8 nucleotides matching TRBD1. CDR1 is SGHDT, CDR2 YYEEEE, per germline. V lost 7 bases, J lost 4 bases, and 6 bases stayed unmatched. This CDR3 comprises 13 residues.

This clone was counted a single time. The chain uses TRBV6-1 and TRBJ1-2, with D possibly matching TRBD1 (5 bases). V lost 3 bases and J 4 bases, leaving 21 bases between the germline ends. The CDR3 contains 17 residues. Germline values: CDR1 MNHNS, CDR2 SASEGT. The CDR3 is CASSDNRPWDPSYGYTF. The CDR3 DNA reads TGTGCCAGCAGTGACAACCGACCCTGGGACCCCAGCTATGGCTACACCTTC.

This clone came up once. The genes are TRBV7-2 and TRBJ1-4; 7 bases map to TRBD1. V gave up 5 bases and J gave up 8 bases; unmatched junction bases: 11. Germline CDR1 is SGHTA and CDR2 is FQGNSA. The CDR3 spans 15 residues. CDR3 nucleotides: TGTGCCAGCAGCCAACGCATGGGACAGCAGGAAAAACTGTTTTTT. Its protein is CASSQRMGQQEKLFF.

V usage is TRBV7-9 and J usage is TRBJ2-7, with 8 nucleotides matching TRBD2. The V segment lost 6 bases and the J segment 7 bases; nucleotides outside the gene matches: 14. Germline CDR1 and CDR2: SEHNR and FQNEAQ (reference sequence). The length of the CDR3 is 15 residues. In nucleotides, the CDR3 is TGTGCCAGCAGTTGGGGTAGCGGGGCCAAGTGGGAGCAGTACTTC. It encodes CASSWGSGAKWEQYF. Full variable domain (rest looked up from reference TRBV7-9 and TRBJ2-7): DTGVSQNPRHKITKRGQNVTFRCDPISEHNRLYWYRQTLGQGPEFLTYFQNEAQLEKSRLLSDRFSAERPKGSFSTLEIQRTEQGDSAMYLCASSWGSGAKWEQYFGPGTRLTVT.

The chain is built from TRBV5-1 and TRBJ1-4, with 8 bases identical to TRBD1. V lost 4 bases to trimming and J lost 7 bases; unmatched junction nucleotides: 15. This CDR3 comprises 17 residues. CDR1 is SGHRS and CDR2 is YFSETQ in the germline V gene. CDR3 loop: CASSLGSVGRGLEKLFF. CDR3 bases: TGCGCCAGCAGCCTTGGATCGGTTGGCAGGGGGCTTGAAAAACTGTTTTTT.

The V gene is TRBV5-4, the J gene TRBJ2-7, with 11 bases matching TRBD1. This CDR3 comprises 16 residues. The V segment lost 4 bases and the J segment 4 bases; nucleotides outside the gene matches: 10. Germline V gives CDR1 SGHNT, CDR2 YYREEE (reference sequence). The chain's CDR3 is CASSLWTGGGGYEQYF. Here the CDR3 DNA reads TGTGCCAGCAGCCTTTGGACAGGGGGCGGCGGTTACGAGCAGTACTTC.

This clone has only one observation. The gene calls are TRBV28 and TRBJ2-1; 14 positions match TRBD2. J was trimmed by 8 bases and V by 7 bases; bases with no gene match: 16. The CDR3 extends over 18 amino acids. The germline gives CDR1 MDHEN, CDR2 SYDVKM. The DNA for the CDR3 is TGTGCCAGCACCACGGTGCGCCGACTAGCGGGAGGGGGAGATGAGCAGTTCTTC. It codes for CASTTVRRLAGGGDEQFF.

The chain recombines TRBV19 with TRBJ1-2, with D possibly being TRBD1 (5 bases). V shed 7 bases and J shed 4 bases, with 19 bases lying between them. The CDR3 sequence is 15 residues long. Germline V gives CDR1 LNHDA, CDR2 SQIVND (reference sequence). The CDR3 region has the DNA TGTGCCAGTACCGAAACGGGGCGGACGATCTATGGCTACACCTTC. The encoded protein is CASTETGRTIYGYTF.

This clone has a single count. The gene calls are TRBV6-1 and TRBJ1-5; D gene ambiguous. Germline CDR1 MNHNS, CDR2 SASEGT. This CDR3 has 13 residues. Trimming shortened V by 3 bases and J by 4 bases, and 7 bases separated the two germline ends. The CDR3 DNA is TGTGCCAGCAGTGAGCTAGCAAATCAGCCCCAGCATTTT. Translated, it gives CASSELANQPQHF.

The V gene is TRBV28, the J gene TRBJ1-2; D is uncertain. Looked up from germline, CDR1 is MDHEN and CDR2 is SYDVKM. The CDR3 has 14 residues. V lost 2 bases and J lost 8, with 15 bases in between. The CDR3 DNA is TGTGCCAGCAGTTTACCCGTGCCGGTCTCAGGCTACACCTTC. Its protein product is CASSLPVPVSGYTF.

The table lists this clone with a count of one. The sample holds other DNA sequences that translate to the same CDR3. This chain connects TRBV5-1 to TRBJ2-5; 7 nucleotides line up with TRBD1. The CDR3 contains 13 residues. The germline CDR1 and CDR2 sequences are SGHRS and YFSETQ. The V and J ends lost 1 base and 5 bases, in that order; junction bases with no gene match: 2. CDR3 sequence (DNA): TGCGCCAGCAGCTTGAGGGGGCTGGAGACCCAGTACTTC. Translation gives CASSLRGLETQYF.

The V gene is TRBV19, the J gene TRBJ2-7; D is ambiguous. Trimming removed 6 bases at V and 0 bases at J, with 12 bases between. This CDR3 comprises 14 residues. The germline CDR1 and CDR2 sequences are LNHDA and SQIVND (reference sequence). This CDR3 reads CASRQVGDSYEQYF. The DNA of the CDR3 is TGTGCCAGTAGACAAGTAGGAGACTCCTACGAGCAGTACTTC.

The V gene is TRBV19, the J gene TRBJ1-5; tentative D call: TRBD1 (6 bases). CDR1 is LNHDA, CDR2 SQIVND, per germline (reference sequence). This CDR3 comprises 13 residues. V was clipped by 4 bases and J by 8 bases, with 12 bases between them. Written as DNA, the CDR3 is TGTGCCAGTAGTACCCGGGGGCCCGAGCCCCAGCATTTT. Translated, it gives CASSTRGPEPQHF. The entire variable domain, with the rest obtained from reference TRBV19 and TRBJ1-5, is as follows: DGGITQSPKYLFRKEGQNVTLSCEQNLNHDAMYWYRQDPGQGLRLIYYSQIVNDFQKGDIAEGYSVSREKKESFPLTVTSAQKNPTAFYLCASSTRGPEPQHFGDGTRLSIL.

V gene TRBV14 combines with J gene TRBJ2-1, with D perhaps matching TRBD1 (5 bases). Germline V gene lookup returns CDR1 SGHDN and CDR2 FVKESK. This CDR3 contains 15 residues. Trimming left V 1 base short and J 4 bases short, with 11 bases between. The CDR3: CASSQVWGSYNEQFF. The CDR3 bases are TGTGCCAGCAGCCAAGTATGGGGCAGTTACAATGAGCAGTTCTTC.

V and J are TRBV4-1 and TRBJ1-1, with 7 bases identical to TRBD1. This CDR3 is built from 13 residues. Germline trimming cut 8 bases from V and 5 bases from J; bases unmatched to any gene: 8. Germline CDR1 reads MGHRA; CDR2 reads YSYEKL. CDR3 coding DNA: TGCGCCAGCGCTAGGCAGGGGGTAACTGAAGCTTTCTTT. This codes for CASARQGVTEAFF.

The gene calls are TRBV20-1 and TRBJ2-7; D is unresolved. The CDR3 loop spans 10 amino acids. V dropped 6 bases and J dropped 6 bases, with 9 bases sitting between them. Looked up from germline, CDR1 is DFQATT and CDR2 is SNEGSKA (reference sequence). CDR3 bases: TGCAGTGCCCCGATTGCCGAGCAGTACTTC. Translating gives CSAPIAEQYF.

DNA for the CDR3: TGTGCCACAGGGGCAGGTGGGGCCAACGTCCTGACTTTC. Translated: CATGAGGANVLTF. The rearrangement joins TRBV7-9 to TRBJ2-6, with a weak D call TRBD1 (6 bases). Trimming took 10 bases from V and 3 from J, leaving 10 bases between them. The CDR3 loop spans 13 amino acids. Germline V gene lookup returns CDR1 SEHNR and CDR2 FQNEAQ (reference sequence).

The gene calls are TRBV4-3 and TRBJ2-7; D is perhaps TRBD1 (5 bases). V lost 8 bases and J lost 1, with 12 bases in between. This CDR3 comprises 13 residues. Germline V gene data show CDR1 as LGHNA and CDR2 as YSLEER. The CDR3 is CASGGRVSYEQYF. Here the CDR3 DNA reads TGCGCCAGCGGTGGCAGGGTGTCCTACGAGCAGTACTTC.

As for this clone: Other DNA sequences from this sample encode an identical CDR3 as well. This chain links TRBV2 with TRBJ2-5; D is unclear. V shed 4 bases and J shed 1 base, with 4 bases lying between them. Germline CDR1 and CDR2: SNHLY and FYNNEI. CDR3 length: 12 amino acids. CDR3 region: CASSGAQETQYF. DNA for the CDR3: TGTGCCAGCAGTGGGGCCCAAGAGACCCAGTACTTC.

The chain recombines TRBV23-1 with TRBJ1-1; TRBD1 might be the D (5 bases). TRBV23-1 is designated an ORF whose function remains uncertain. This CDR3 contains 15 residues. V was clipped by 4 bases and J by 2 bases, with 14 bases between them. CDR3 nucleotides: TGCGCCAGCAGTCCCCTGGGACGCGGAAACACTGAAGCTTTCTTT. Translating it yields CASSPLGRGNTEAFF.

As to this clone: This sample includes further DNA sequences coding for the same CDR3. This chain joins TRBV7-2 and TRBJ1-2; 10 positions match TRBD1. This CDR3 region has 14 residues. V shed 6 bases, J shed 5 bases, and the junction held 6 bases outside the gene matches. CDR1 SGHTA and CDR2 FQGNSA come from the germline V gene. CDR3 in amino acids: CASSLGTGDYGYTF. Written as DNA, the CDR3 is TGTGCCAGCAGTCTCGGGACAGGGGATTATGGCTACACCTTC.

The rearrangement joins TRBV6-1 to TRBJ2-3, with D perhaps given as TRBD1 or TRBD2 (6 bases each). Trimming pared 2 bases from V and 6 bases from J, leaving 15 bases between. The length of the CDR3 is 15 residues. The germline V gene has CDR1 MNHNS and CDR2 SASEGT. This chain's CDR3 is CASSEPGAPWDTQYF. CDR3 sequence (DNA): TGTGCCAGCAGTGAACCGGGGGCCCCTTGGGATACGCAGTATTTT.

Remarks on this clone: The same CDR3 arises from other DNA sequences in this sample as well. CDR3 residues: CASSYSVSGNTIYF. Here the CDR3 DNA reads TGTGCCAGCAGTTACTCGGTCTCTGGAAACACCATATATTTT. This chain uses TRBV6-5 with TRBJ1-3; D gene unclear. The V end was cut by 0 bases, the J end by 0 bases, with 3 bases between. This CDR3 region has 14 residues. In germline, CDR1 is MNHEY, CDR2 SVGAGI.

The rearrangement joins TRBV30 to TRBJ1-2; D is undetermined. This CDR3 has 11 residues. Germline CDR1 and CDR2: GTSNPN and SVGIG (reference sequence). Trimming stripped 7 bases from V and 0 bases from J, with 6 bases between. The CDR3: CASGPNYGYTF. CDR3 in DNA: TGTGCCTCGGGCCCTAACTATGGCTACACCTTC.